This TCR beta chain was found in a study of blood T cell repertoires in COVID-19. Study overall: COVID-19 samples collected from the United States, Italy and Spain covered acute and convalescent phases. T cells, B-cell-depleted T cells, or PBMCs provided the cDNA or gDNA that served as material.

Authors' processing steps: By means of reference gene primer amplification, nucleated cell counts were estimated. Sequencing was performed with immunoSEQ multiplex PCR; in TCRdb, only in-frame clones are kept and a portion is missing. D and trimming come from the DNA, and the V and J calls and clone size come from that table. In the table there are around 400,000 clones, more than 70% of which are singletons. Seattle patients were enrolled while actively infected and followed longitudinally. The sequencing sample was made of peripheral blood. This TCR came from a woman in her sixties with COVID-19, enrolled during active disease.

The CDR3 region is CASSLMGGVPYEQYF. For the CDR3, the DNA is TGTGCCAGCAGCTTAATGGGCGGGGTCCCCTACGAGCAGTACTTC. J is TRBJ2-7 and V is TRBV7-3; D possibly corresponds to TRBD2 (6 bases). This CDR3 is 15 amino acids long. V dropped 1 base and J dropped 2 bases, with 12 bases sitting between them. Looked up from germline, CDR1 is SGHTA and CDR2 is FQGTGA.